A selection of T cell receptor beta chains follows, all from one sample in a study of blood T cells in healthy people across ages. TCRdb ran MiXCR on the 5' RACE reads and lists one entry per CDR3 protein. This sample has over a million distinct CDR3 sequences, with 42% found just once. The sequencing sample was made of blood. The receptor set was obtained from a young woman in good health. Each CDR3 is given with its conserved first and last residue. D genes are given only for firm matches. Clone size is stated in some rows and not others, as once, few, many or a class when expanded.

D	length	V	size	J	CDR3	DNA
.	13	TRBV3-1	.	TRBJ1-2	CASSQERRGRYTF	TGTGCCAGCAGCCAAGAAAGGAGGGGACGCTACACCTTC
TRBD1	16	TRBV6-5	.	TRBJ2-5	CASSYSFGTGLNGQYF	TGTGCCAGCAGTTACTCGTTTGGGACAGGCTTGAACGGGCAGTACTTC
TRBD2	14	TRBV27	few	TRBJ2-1	CASSGTSLINEQFF	TGTGCCAGCAGCGGGACTAGCCTAATAAATGAGCAGTTCTTC
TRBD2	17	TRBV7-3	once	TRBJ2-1	CASSARLAGGPFDEQFF	TGTGCCAGCAGCGCCCGACTAGCGGGGGGGCCGTTCGATGAGCAGTTCTTC
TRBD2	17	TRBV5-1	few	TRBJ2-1	CASSPGGGGQSYNEQFF	TGCGCCAGCAGCCCAGGCGGGGGGGGCCAATCCTACAATGAGCAGTTCTTC
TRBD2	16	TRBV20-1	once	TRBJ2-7	CSLLGTSGKIGYEQYF	TGCAGCCTCCTAGGGACTAGCGGGAAGATCGGGTACGAGCAGTACTTC
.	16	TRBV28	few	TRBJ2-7	CAISTAGAYSSYEQYF	TGTGCCATCTCTACCGCAGGGGCTTACAGCTCCTACGAGCAGTACTTC
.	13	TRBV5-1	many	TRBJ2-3	CASSPQGSDTQYF	TGCGCCAGTTCTCCCCAAGGGTCGGATACGCAGTATTTT
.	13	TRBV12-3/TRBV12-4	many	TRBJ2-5	CASSPLNQETQYF	TGTGCCAGCAGCCCTCTCAACCAAGAGACCCAGTACTTC
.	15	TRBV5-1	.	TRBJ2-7	CASSFDGQIKHEQYF	TGCGCCAGCAGCTTTGATGGACAGATTAAGCACGAGCAGTACTTC
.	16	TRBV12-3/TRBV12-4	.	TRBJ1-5	CASSPLGAYSNQPQHF	TGTGCCAGCAGTCCGCTAGGGGCCTATAGCAATCAGCCCCAGCATTTT